This TCR beta chain comes out of a study of tumor-infiltrating lymphocytes in localized non-small cell lung cancer. V lost 3 bases to trimming and J lost 4 bases, with 9 bases between them. Germline V lookup: CDR1 LNHDA, CDR2 SQIVND (reference sequence). This CDR3 has 13 residues. This clone was observed a single time. Data came from immunoSEQ multiplex PCR; TCRdb stores just in-frame clones and leaves some out. Counted here are around 6,400 clones, less than 75% occurring once; the ten biggest clones make up approximately 6%. The chain recombines TRBV19 with TRBJ1-1; the D gene is possibly TRBD1 (5 bases). This receptor was taken from a human donor with non-small cell lung cancer. Sequencing was performed on uninvolved lung tissue not adjacent to the tumor. This CDR3 is CASSITGGTEAFF. Written as DNA, the CDR3 is TGTGCCAGTAGTATCACAGGAGGCACTGAAGCTTTCTTT.